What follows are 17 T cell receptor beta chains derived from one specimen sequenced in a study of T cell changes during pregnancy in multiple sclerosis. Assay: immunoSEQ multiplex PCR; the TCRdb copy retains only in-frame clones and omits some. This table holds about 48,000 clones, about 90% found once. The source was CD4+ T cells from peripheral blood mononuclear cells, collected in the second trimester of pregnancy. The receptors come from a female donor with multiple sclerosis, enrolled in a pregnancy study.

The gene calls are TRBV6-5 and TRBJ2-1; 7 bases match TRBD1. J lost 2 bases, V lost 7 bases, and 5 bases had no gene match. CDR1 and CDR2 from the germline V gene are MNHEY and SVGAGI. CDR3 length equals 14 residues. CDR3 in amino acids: CASKIDRAYNEQFF. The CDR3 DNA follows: TGTGCCAGCAAAATAGACAGGGCCTACAATGAGCAGTTCTTC.

The CDR3 bases are TGTGCCAGCAGCGGCCAAGGGGACAACGATCAGCCCCAGCATTTT. Residues: CASSGQGDNDQPQHF. The V gene is TRBV9, the J gene TRBJ1-5, with D possibly TRBD1 on 6 matching bases. Germline CDR1 SGDLS, CDR2 YYNGEE. Trimming took off 3 bases at V and 5 bases at J, with 15 bases between the two ends. The CDR3 loop spans 15 amino acids.

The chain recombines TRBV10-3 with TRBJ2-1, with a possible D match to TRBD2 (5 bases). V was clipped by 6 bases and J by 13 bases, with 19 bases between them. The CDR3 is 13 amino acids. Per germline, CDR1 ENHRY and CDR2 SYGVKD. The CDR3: CAIRRPESGAQFF. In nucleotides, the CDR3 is TGTGCCATCAGGCGACCTGAGAGCGGAGCTCAGTTCTTC.

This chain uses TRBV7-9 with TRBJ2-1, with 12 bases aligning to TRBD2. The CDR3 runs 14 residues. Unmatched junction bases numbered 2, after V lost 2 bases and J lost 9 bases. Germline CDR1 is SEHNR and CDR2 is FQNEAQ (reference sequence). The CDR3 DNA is TGTGCCAGCAGCTTACTAGCGGGAGGGGGTGAGCAGTTCTTC. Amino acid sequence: CASSLLAGGGEQFF.

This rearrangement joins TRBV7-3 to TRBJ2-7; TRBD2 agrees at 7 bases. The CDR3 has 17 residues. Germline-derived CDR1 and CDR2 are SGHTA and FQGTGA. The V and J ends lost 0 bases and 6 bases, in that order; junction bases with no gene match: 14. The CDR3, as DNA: TGTGCCAGCAGCTTAACTTCTACCCGGGACCGGGGGGTCGAGCAGTACTTC. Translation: CASSLTSTRDRGVEQYF. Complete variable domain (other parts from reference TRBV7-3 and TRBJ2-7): GAGVSQTPSNKVTEKGKYVELRCDPISGHTALYWYRQSLGQGPEFLIYFQGTGAADDSGLPNDRFFAVRPEGSVSTLKIQRTERGDSAVYLCASSLTSTRDRGVEQYFGPGTRLTVT.

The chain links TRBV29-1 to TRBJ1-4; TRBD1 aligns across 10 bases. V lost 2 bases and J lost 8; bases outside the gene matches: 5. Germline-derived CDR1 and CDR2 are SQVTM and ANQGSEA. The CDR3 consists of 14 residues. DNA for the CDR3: TGCAGCGTTGAAAGGCGGGACAGGGGCGAAAAACTGTTTTTT. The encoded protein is CSVERRDRGEKLFF.

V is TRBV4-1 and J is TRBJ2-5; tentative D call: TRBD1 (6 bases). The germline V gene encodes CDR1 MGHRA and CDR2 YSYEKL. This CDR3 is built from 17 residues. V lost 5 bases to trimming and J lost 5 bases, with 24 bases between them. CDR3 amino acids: CASSTSRDKPLDETQYF. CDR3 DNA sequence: TGCGCCAGCAGCACATCCCGGGACAAGCCCTTGGACGAGACCCAGTACTTC.

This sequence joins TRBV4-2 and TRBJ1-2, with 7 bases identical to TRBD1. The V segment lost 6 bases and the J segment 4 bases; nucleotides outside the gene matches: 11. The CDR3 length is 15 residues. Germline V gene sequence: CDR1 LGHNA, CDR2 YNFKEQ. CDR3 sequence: CASREGTAGLYGYTF. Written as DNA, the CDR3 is TGTGCCAGCAGGGAAGGGACAGCGGGCCTCTATGGCTACACCTTC.

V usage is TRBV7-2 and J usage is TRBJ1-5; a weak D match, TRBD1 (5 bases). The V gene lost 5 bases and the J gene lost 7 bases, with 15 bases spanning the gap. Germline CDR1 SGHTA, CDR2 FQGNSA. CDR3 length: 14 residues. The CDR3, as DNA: TGTGCCAGCAGCCCGACAGTGGAGTGGCAGCCCCAGCATTTT. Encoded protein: CASSPTVEWQPQHF.

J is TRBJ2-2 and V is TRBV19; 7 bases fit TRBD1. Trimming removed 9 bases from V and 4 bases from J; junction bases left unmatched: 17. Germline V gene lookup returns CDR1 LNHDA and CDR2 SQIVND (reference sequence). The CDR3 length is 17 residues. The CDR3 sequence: CASTSITSRDSTGELFF. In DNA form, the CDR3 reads TGTGCCAGCACTTCCATCACTTCCCGGGACAGCACCGGGGAGCTGTTTTTT.

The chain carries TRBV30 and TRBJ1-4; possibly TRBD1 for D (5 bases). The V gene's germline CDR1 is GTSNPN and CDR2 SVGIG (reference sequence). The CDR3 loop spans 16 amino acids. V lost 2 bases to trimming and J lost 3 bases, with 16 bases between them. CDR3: CAWSQTNQGPNEKLFF. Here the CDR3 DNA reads TGTGCCTGGAGTCAGACGAACCAGGGTCCTAATGAAAAACTGTTTTTT.

CDR3 loop: CSVSPGLTGAGEQYF. The CDR3 DNA sequence: TGCAGCGTTTCCCCGGGACTAACGGGAGCTGGCGAGCAGTACTTC. The rearrangement joins TRBV29-1 to TRBJ2-7; 7 positions match TRBD2. CDR3 length: 15 amino acids. V was clipped by 5 bases and J by 6 bases; unmatched bases: 16. The germline V gene has CDR1 SQVTM and CDR2 ANQGSEA.

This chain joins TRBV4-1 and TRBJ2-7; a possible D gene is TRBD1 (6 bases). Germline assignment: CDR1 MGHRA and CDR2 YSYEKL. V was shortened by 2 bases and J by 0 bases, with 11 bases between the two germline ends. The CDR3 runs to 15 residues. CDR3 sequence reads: CASSQTGPNSYEQYF. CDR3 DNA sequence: TGCGCCAGCAGCCAAACAGGGCCAAACTCCTACGAGCAGTACTTC.

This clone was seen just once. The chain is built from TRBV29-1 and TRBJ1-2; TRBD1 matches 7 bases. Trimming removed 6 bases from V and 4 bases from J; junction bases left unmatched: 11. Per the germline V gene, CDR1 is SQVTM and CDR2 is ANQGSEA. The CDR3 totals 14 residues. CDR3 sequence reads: CSVPLRGEVYGYTF. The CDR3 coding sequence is TGCAGCGTGCCTCTCAGGGGGGAGGTCTATGGCTACACCTTC.

CDR3 loop: CASSPYVSYEQYF. For the CDR3, the DNA is TGTGCCAGCAGCCCCTACGTGTCCTACGAGCAGTACTTC. The chain recombines TRBV14 with TRBJ2-7; D is undetermined. Germline loops: CDR1 SGHDN, CDR2 FVKESK. V lost 4 bases, J lost 1 base, and 8 bases lay in between. The CDR3 contains 13 residues.

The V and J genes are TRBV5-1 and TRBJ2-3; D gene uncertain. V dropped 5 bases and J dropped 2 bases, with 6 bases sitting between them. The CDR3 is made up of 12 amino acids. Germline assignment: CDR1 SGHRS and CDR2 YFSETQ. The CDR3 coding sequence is TGCGCCAGCAGTCAGGCCACAGATACGCAGTATTTT. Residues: CASSQATDTQYF.

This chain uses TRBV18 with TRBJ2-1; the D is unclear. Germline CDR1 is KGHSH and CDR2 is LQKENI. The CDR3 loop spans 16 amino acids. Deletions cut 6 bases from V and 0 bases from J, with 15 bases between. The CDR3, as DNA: TGTGCCAGCTCTTCGCAGGTTCGAACCTCCTACAATGAGCAGTTCTTC. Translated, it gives CASSSQVRTSYNEQFF.